This entry lists 17 T cell receptor beta chains sequenced from one sample in a study of CD8 T cells in ankylosing spondylitis. TCRdb called the 5' RACE reads again in MiXCR, with one record for every CDR3 protein. The sample includes some 46,000 distinct CDR3 sequences, 11% seen only once; the top ten take about 1.4%. The material sequenced was blood, either unsorted or a sorted T cell fraction (not recorded which). The receptors were sampled from a male donor with ankylosing spondylitis or in good health (not recorded which).

This clonotype turned up a few times. The rearrangement joins TRBV11-2 to TRBJ2-1; D not resolved. This CDR3 spans 15 amino acids. Germline-derived CDR1 and CDR2 are SGHAT and FQNNGV. V lost 4 bases to trimming and J lost 4 bases, with 14 bases between them. The CDR3 DNA is TGTGCCAGCAGCTCGACCGAGACGGAATACAATGAGCAGTTCTTC. Amino acids: CASSSTETEYNEQFF.

This clonotype was recorded at least ten times. The chain combines TRBV5-1 with TRBJ2-5; D gene uncertain. The CDR3 covers 12 residues. The germline gives CDR1 SGHRS, CDR2 YFSETQ. Between the trimmed V and J ends, which lost 2 bases and 7 bases, there was a span of 9 bases. CDR3: CASSFAGWTQYF. The CDR3 region has the DNA TGCGCCAGCAGCTTCGCCGGGTGGACCCAGTACTTC.

In its sample, this clonotype was seen many times. This chain uses TRBV12-3 or TRBV12-4 with TRBJ1-4; D not certain. Between the trimmed V and J ends, which lost 9 bases and 7 bases, there was a span of 9 bases. This CDR3 is 11 amino acids long. The CDR3 DNA follows: TGTGCCAGTTGGGGTGGTGAAAAACTGTTTTTT. It yields the protein CASWGGEKLFF.

This clonotype has at least ten counts. V and J are TRBV3-1 and TRBJ2-6; D possibly corresponds to TRBD1 (6 bases). V lost 1 base, J lost 8 bases, and 18 bases lay in between. CDR3 length: 17 residues. CDR1 is LGHDT, CDR2 YNNKEL, per germline (reference sequence). The chain's CDR3 is CASSQGLWTAESNVLTF. In DNA form, the CDR3 reads TGTGCCAGCAGCCAAGGCCTTTGGACAGCCGAGTCCAACGTCCTGACTTTC.

The chain employs TRBV5-1 and TRBJ2-3; weak D call: TRBD2 (6 bases). Trimming left V 4 bases short and J 2 bases short, with 20 bases between. The CDR3 length is 17 residues. In germline, CDR1 is SGHRS, CDR2 YFSETQ. The CDR3 DNA reads TGCGCCAGCAGCCCGGAGCGTGGGGGGACTTCCACAGATACGCAGTATTTT. Translation gives CASSPERGGTSTDTQYF.

This clonotype occurred many times. V and J are TRBV5-1 and TRBJ2-5, with D perhaps matching TRBD2 (6 bases). V gave up 4 bases and J gave up 6 bases, with 13 bases separating them. Germline V gene data show CDR1 as SGHRS and CDR2 as YFSETQ. This CDR3 contains 13 residues. Here the CDR3 reads CASSTLRGQTQYF. CDR3 nucleotides: TGCGCCAGCAGCACGTTGCGGGGTCAGACCCAGTACTTC. Combining the CDR3 with reference TRBV5-1 and TRBJ2-5 gives the whole variable domain KAGVTQTPRYLIKTRGQQVTLSCSPISGHRSVSWYQQTPGQGLQFLFEYFSETQRNKGNFPGRFSGRQFSNSRSEMNVSTLELGDSALYLCASSTLRGQTQYFGPGTRLLVL.

This clonotype has ten or more counts. V gene TRBV10-3 combines with J gene TRBJ2-7, with D unclear. V lost 6 bases and J 1 base, leaving 16 bases between the germline ends. Looked up from germline, CDR1 is ENHRY and CDR2 is SYGVKD. The CDR3 extends over 15 amino acids. This CDR3 reads CAIRPSGLPSYEQYF. The CDR3 DNA is TGTGCCATCAGGCCCTCAGGCTTACCTTCCTACGAGCAGTACTTC.

In this sample, this clonotype turned up many times. The V call is TRBV12-3 or TRBV12-4, the J call TRBJ1-2; D perhaps matches TRBD1 (5 bases). Between the trimmed V and J ends, which lost 5 bases and 7 bases, there was a span of 11 bases. The CDR3 is 12 residues long. The CDR3 loop reads CASSGTGGGYTF. The DNA for the CDR3 is TGTGCCAGCAGTGGGACGGGGGGTGGCTACACCTTC.

The chain couples TRBV18 to TRBJ2-7, with D perhaps TRBD1 (5 bases). Germline CDR1 KGHSH, CDR2 LQKENI. The ends were cut back, 3 bases at V and 5 bases at J, with 20 bases in the middle. The CDR3 length is 16 residues. CDR3 nucleotides: TGTGCCAGCTCACCCCCAAGCTTAAGGGGTCTCAACGAGCAGTACTTC. The encoded protein is CASSPPSLRGLNEQYF.

This clonotype has at least ten counts. This chain joins TRBV12-3 or TRBV12-4 and TRBJ1-1, with TRBD1 as a possible D gene (5 bases). The CDR3 totals 13 residues. Deletions cut 8 bases from V and 6 bases from J, with 16 bases between. This chain's CDR3 is CASASGRAPEAFF. The CDR3 DNA follows: TGTGCCAGCGCTTCCGGCAGGGCCCCTGAAGCTTTCTTT.

In the case of this clonotype: At one of its ends the junction is not consistent with the germline gene, which may arise from a read error. The chain combines TRBV11-2 with TRBJ1-4; the match to TRBD1 covers 8 bases. Germline CDR1 and CDR2: SGHAT and FQNNGV. The CDR3 length is 14 residues. The CDR3 here is CASSLRTGNEKLFF. CDR3 DNA sequence: TGTGCCAGTAGCTTAAGGACAGGGAATGAAAAACTGTTTTTT.

The V call is TRBV2, the J call TRBJ1-2; the D is unclear. Between the trimmed V and J ends, which lost 2 bases and 4 bases, there was a span of 8 bases. This CDR3 is built from 13 residues. Per the germline V gene, CDR1 is SNHLY and CDR2 is FYNNEI. DNA of the CDR3: TGTGCCAGCAGTGAACCTAGACCCTATGGCTACACCTTC. This sequence encodes CASSEPRPYGYTF.

The rearrangement links TRBV15 to TRBJ1-5; 7 bases line up with TRBD1. V shed 1 base, J shed 7 bases, and the junction held 4 bases outside the gene matches. CDR1 is LNHNV, CDR2 YYDKDF, per germline (reference sequence). The CDR3 extends over 14 amino acids. In DNA, the CDR3 is TGTGCCACCAGCAGAGGACAGGGCAGCCAGCCCCAGCATTTT. Encoded protein: CATSRGQGSQPQHF.

In this sample, this clonotype turned up many times. The CDR3 loop is CASSETVNTEAFF. The DNA for the CDR3 is TGTGCCAGCAGTGAAACAGTAAACACTGAAGCTTTCTTT. The V and J genes are TRBV6-4 and TRBJ1-1; D unresolved. Trimming took off 3 bases at V and 2 bases at J, with 7 bases between the two ends. Germline-derived CDR1 and CDR2 are MRHNA and SNTAGT. The CDR3 totals 13 residues.

The chain couples TRBV30 to TRBJ2-2; TRBD1 matches 7 bases. Germline CDR1 GTSNPN, CDR2 SVGIG (reference sequence). The CDR3 runs to 14 residues. The V gene end was trimmed by 7 bases and the J gene end by 0 bases; junction bases not matched to a gene: 5. The CDR3: CASDRVANTGELFF. The CDR3 bases are TGTGCCTCCGACAGGGTCGCGAACACCGGGGAGCTGTTTTTT.

This clonotype was picked up a small number of times. The rearrangement links TRBV29-1 to TRBJ1-1, with unresolved D. Trimming took 5 bases from V and 4 from J, leaving 8 bases between them. Germline lookup yields CDR1 SQVTM and CDR2 ANQGSEA. The CDR3 sequence is 11 residues long. The CDR3 protein is CSVRRSTEAFF. Written as DNA, the CDR3 is TGCAGCGTTCGGCGGAGCACTGAAGCTTTCTTT.

This chain uses TRBV6-5 with TRBJ2-3; D call uncertain. Germline V gene sequence: CDR1 MNHEY, CDR2 SVGAGI. The CDR3 covers 14 residues. Trimming took 2 bases from V and 4 from J, leaving 10 bases between them. DNA for the CDR3: TGTGCCAGCAGTTACGGAGCATGGGCAGATACGCAGTATTTT. Translating it yields CASSYGAWADTQYF.